A selection of T cell receptor beta chains follows, all from one sample in a study of blood T cell repertoires in COVID-19. The data were produced by immunoSEQ multiplex PCR, yet TCRdb's version contains in-frame clones alone and is incomplete. Of roughly 100,000 clones detected, 70% to 90% appear once; the ten largest clones hold 3% to 3.5%. The sequencing input was peripheral blood. The source is a man aged 45 to 65 in a cohort sampled during active COVID-19. Both conserved end residues are part of each CDR3. The D gene is left open where the match is weak. For some rows the clone size is stated as once, few or many, or as a class when expanded; others skip it.

clone size	V gene	D gene	J gene	CDR3 protein	CDR3 DNA
-	TRBV10-3	TRBD1	TRBJ1-2	CAPWTGGAYGYTF	TGTGCCCCCTGGACAGGGGGCGCCTATGGCTACACCTTC
-	TRBV6-5	-	TRBJ2-2	CASGGLNTGELFF	TGTGCCAGCGGAGGGCTGAACACCGGGGAGCTGTTTTTT
-	TRBV24-1	TRBD1	TRBJ2-5	CATSDGQGHSPYF	TGTGCCACCAGTGACGGACAGGGACATTCCCCGTACTTC
-	TRBV20-1	-	TRBJ2-1	CSATRGDEQFF	TGCAGTGCTACCAGGGGCGATGAGCAGTTCTTC
-	TRBV6-2/TRBV6-3	TRBD2	TRBJ2-5	CASSYSPGGLAGAQETQYF	TGTGCCAGCAGTTACTCTCCGGGGGGACTAGCGGGGGCCCAAGAGACCCAGTACTTC
-	TRBV10-3	-	TRBJ1-1	CASQGVNTEAFF	TGTGCCTCCCAAGGGGTTAACACTGAAGCTTTCTTT
-	TRBV6-1	-	TRBJ2-7	CASSEWGSLYEQYF	TGTGCCAGCAGTGAATGGGGCAGTCTCTACGAGCAGTACTTC
many	TRBV7-9	-	TRBJ1-1	CASSLGSQGWAFF	TGTGCCAGCAGCTTAGGAAGCCAGGGGTGGGCTTTCTTT
-	TRBV15	TRBD1	TRBJ1-6	CATSREDRGNSPLHF	TGTGCCACCAGCAGAGAAGACAGGGGCAATTCACCCCTCCACTTT
few	TRBV7-3	TRBD2	TRBJ2-5	CASSFSGGPYETQYF	TGTGCCAGCAGCTTTAGCGGGGGGCCGTATGAGACCCAGTACTTC
-	TRBV19	TRBD1	TRBJ2-2	CASRGQGVNTGELFF	TGTGCCAGTAGAGGACAGGGGGTAAACACCGGGGAGCTGTTTTTT
once	TRBV7-2	-	TRBJ2-5	CASSLGGREVETQYF	TGTGCCAGCAGCTTGGGGGGCCGGGAGGTGGAGACCCAGTACTTC
-	TRBV29-1	-	TRBJ1-1	CSVGGGTEAFF	TGCAGCGTGGGGGGGGGCACTGAAGCTTTCTTT
-	TRBV7-2	TRBD1	TRBJ2-5	CASSFDRGPQETQYF	TGTGCCAGCAGCTTCGACAGGGGGCCCCAAGAGACCCAGTACTTC
-	TRBV19	-	TRBJ1-1	CASSITQGMSEAFF	TGTGCCAGTAGTATTACCCAGGGGATGTCTGAAGCTTTCTTT
-	TRBV2	-	TRBJ2-2	CASQPSGYTGELFF	TGTGCCAGCCAACCTTCAGGGTACACCGGGGAGCTGTTTTTT
-	TRBV7-9	-	TRBJ2-5	CASSPQGFQETQYF	TGTGCCAGCAGCCCCCAGGGGTTCCAAGAGACCCAGTACTTC
-	TRBV6-5	-	TRBJ1-6	CASSYSGLPLHF	TGTGCCAGCAGTTACTCGGGCCTACCCCTCCACTTT
-	TRBV9	TRBD1	TRBJ1-5	CASSPGTGRQPQHF	TGTGCCAGCAGCCCCGGGACAGGTCGTCAGCCCCAGCATTTT
few	TRBV11-3	-	TRBJ1-2	CASTRGAAGDYGYTF	TGTGCCAGCACCCGCGGCGCTGCGGGTGACTATGGCTACACCTTC
-	TRBV7-2	-	TRBJ1-4	CASSPNDGWSEKLFF	TGTGCCAGCAGCCCAAACGACGGGTGGAGTGAAAAACTGTTTTTT
few	TRBV19	TRBD1	TRBJ2-7	CASSSRDSYEQYF	TGTGCCAGTAGTAGCCGGGACAGCTACGAGCAGTACTTC
-	TRBV5-6	-	TRBJ1-1	CASSSPTGNTEAFF	TGTGCCAGCAGCTCCCCCACAGGGAACACTGAAGCTTTCTTT
-	TRBV5-1	TRBD2	TRBJ2-7	CASSFGWAGDYEQYF	TGCGCCAGCAGCTTTGGCTGGGCGGGGGACTACGAGCAGTACTTC
once	TRBV5-1	-	TRBJ2-3	CASRRDTDTQYF	TGCGCCAGCAGGCGGGACACAGATACGCAGTATTTT
-	TRBV19	TRBD2	TRBJ2-3	CASSIRGAGSTDTQYF	TGTGCCAGTAGTATTAGAGGAGCGGGGTCCACAGATACGCAGTATTTT
few	TRBV7-3	-	TRBJ1-1	CASSLRGRTEAFF	TGTGCCAGCAGCTTGCGGGGGCGGACTGAAGCTTTCTTT
-	TRBV11-2	TRBD1	TRBJ2-1	CASSLGTGRNEQFF	TGTGCCAGCAGCTTGGGGACAGGGCGCAATGAGCAGTTCTTC
-	TRBV4-2	TRBD1	TRBJ1-5	CASSQERLQGMRQPQHF	TGTGCCAGCAGCCAAGAAAGGTTACAGGGGATGCGACAGCCCCAGCATTTT
once	TRBV6-6	-	TRBJ2-5	CASSYQASGGETQYF	TGTGCCAGCAGTTACCAGGCCTCCGGGGGTGAGACCCAGTACTTC
-	TRBV18	-	TRBJ1-1	CASSPLIDTEAFF	TGTGCCAGCTCACCCCTTATTGACACTGAAGCTTTCTTT
-	TRBV15	-	TRBJ1-1	CATSTQWGQNTEAFF	TGTGCCACCAGCACCCAATGGGGGCAGAACACTGAAGCTTTCTTT
-	TRBV10-3	TRBD1	TRBJ1-1	CAISEGGREAFF	TGTGCCATCAGTGAAGGGGGCCGAGAAGCTTTCTTT
-	TRBV2	-	TRBJ2-2	CASREQGFFGAGELFF	-
-	TRBV2	TRBD1	TRBJ2-7	CASSDWAGGGYEQYF	TGTGCCAGCAGTGATTGGGCAGGGGGTGGGTACGAGCAGTACTTC
-	TRBV19	TRBD1	TRBJ1-6	CASNPTGGNSPLHF	TGTGCCAGTAACCCGACAGGGGGTAATTCACCCCTCCACTTT
-	TRBV7-2	TRBD2	TRBJ2-3	CASSYLAGSSTDTQYF	TGTGCCAGCAGCTACCTAGCGGGGTCAAGCACAGATACGCAGTATTTT
-	TRBV2	-	TRBJ2-7	CASAPGGYEQYF	TGTGCCAGCGCCCCCGGGGGCTACGAGCAGTACTTC
-	TRBV6-2/TRBV6-3	-	TRBJ1-2	CASSYSFFRSRSHGYTF	TGTGCCAGCAGTTACTCCTTTTTCCGATCGCGCTCCCATGGCTACACCTTC
-	TRBV20-1	-	TRBJ1-4	CSASVATGGKKLFF	TGCAGTGCTAGTGTCGCGACGGGAGGGAAAAAACTGTTTTTT
-	TRBV6-6	TRBD1	TRBJ1-5	CASSRRTGRFGNQPQHF	TGTGCCAGCAGTCGGCGGACAGGGCGATTTGGCAATCAGCCCCAGCATTTT
-	TRBV28	TRBD2	TRBJ2-5	CASTGTRKETQYF	TGTGCCTCCACCGGGACTAGAAAAGAGACCCAGTACTTC